The rows below give T cell receptor beta chains drawn from one sample of a study of cytomegalovirus exposure and HLA in healthy donors. Data came from immunoSEQ multiplex PCR; TCRdb stores just in-frame clones and leaves some out. The sample spans 130,000 to 150,000 clones; the ten largest clones claim roughly 1.6%. Sequencing input: PBMCs. The receptor set was obtained from a woman between 45 and 65 years old in good health and CMV-seronegative. CDR3s leave out the opening cysteine and the closing phenylalanine or tryptophan. Each record gives: V gene, J gene, CDR3 protein.

V gene: TRBV7-2; J gene: TRBJ2-5; CDR3 protein: ASSLGVQETQY
V gene: TRBV30; J gene: TRBJ2-2; CDR3 protein: AWSKGLLDTGELF
V gene: TRBV28; J gene: TRBJ1-4; CDR3 protein: ASSWGQGNSGNEKLF
V gene: TRBV5-4; J gene: TRBJ2-3; CDR3 protein: ASSFGVRTDTQY
V gene: TRBV30; J gene: TRBJ1-5; CDR3 protein: AWSSPGQGTQPQH
V gene: TRBV6-6; J gene: TRBJ1-1; CDR3 protein: ASSIAGLNTEAF
V gene: TRBV4-2; J gene: TRBJ2-5; CDR3 protein: ASSQDPPSGGAVETQY
V gene: TRBV6-5; J gene: TRBJ2-7; CDR3 protein: ASTPGGAHEQY
V gene: TRBV29-1; J gene: .; CDR3 protein: SVGKGTGLEQY
V gene: TRBV5-1; J gene: TRBJ2-3; CDR3 protein: ASSSGLAVLGDTQY